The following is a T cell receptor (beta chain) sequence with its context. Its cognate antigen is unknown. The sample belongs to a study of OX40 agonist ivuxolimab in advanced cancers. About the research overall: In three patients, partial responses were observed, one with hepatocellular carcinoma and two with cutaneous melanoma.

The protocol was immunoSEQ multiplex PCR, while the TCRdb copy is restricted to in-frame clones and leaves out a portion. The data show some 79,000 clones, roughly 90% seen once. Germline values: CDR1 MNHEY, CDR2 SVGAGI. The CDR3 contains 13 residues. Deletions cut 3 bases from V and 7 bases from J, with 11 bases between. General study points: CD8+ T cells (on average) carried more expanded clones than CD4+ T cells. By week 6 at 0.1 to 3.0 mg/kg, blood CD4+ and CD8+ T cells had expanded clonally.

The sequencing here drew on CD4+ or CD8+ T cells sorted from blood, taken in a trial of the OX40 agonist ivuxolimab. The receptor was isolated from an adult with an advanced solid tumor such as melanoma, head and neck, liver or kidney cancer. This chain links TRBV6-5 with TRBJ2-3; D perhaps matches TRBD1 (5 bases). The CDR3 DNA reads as TGTGCCAGCAGTTATGCAGGGCTAAATACGCAGTATTTT. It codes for CASSYAGLNTQYF.